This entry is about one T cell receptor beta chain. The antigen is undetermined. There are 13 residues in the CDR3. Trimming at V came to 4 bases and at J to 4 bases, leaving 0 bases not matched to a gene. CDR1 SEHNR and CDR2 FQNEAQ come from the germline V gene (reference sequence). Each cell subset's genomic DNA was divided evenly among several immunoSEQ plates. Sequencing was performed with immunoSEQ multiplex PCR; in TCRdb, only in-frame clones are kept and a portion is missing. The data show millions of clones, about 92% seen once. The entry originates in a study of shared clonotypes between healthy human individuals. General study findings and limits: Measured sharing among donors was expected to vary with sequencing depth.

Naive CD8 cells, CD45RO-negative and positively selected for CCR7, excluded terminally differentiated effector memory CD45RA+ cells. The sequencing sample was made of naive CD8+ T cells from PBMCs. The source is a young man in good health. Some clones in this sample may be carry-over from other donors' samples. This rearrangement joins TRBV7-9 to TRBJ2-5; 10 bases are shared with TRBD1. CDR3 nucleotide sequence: TGTGCCAGCAGCTGGGACAGGGGAGAGACCCAGTACTTC. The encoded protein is CASSWDRGETQYF.